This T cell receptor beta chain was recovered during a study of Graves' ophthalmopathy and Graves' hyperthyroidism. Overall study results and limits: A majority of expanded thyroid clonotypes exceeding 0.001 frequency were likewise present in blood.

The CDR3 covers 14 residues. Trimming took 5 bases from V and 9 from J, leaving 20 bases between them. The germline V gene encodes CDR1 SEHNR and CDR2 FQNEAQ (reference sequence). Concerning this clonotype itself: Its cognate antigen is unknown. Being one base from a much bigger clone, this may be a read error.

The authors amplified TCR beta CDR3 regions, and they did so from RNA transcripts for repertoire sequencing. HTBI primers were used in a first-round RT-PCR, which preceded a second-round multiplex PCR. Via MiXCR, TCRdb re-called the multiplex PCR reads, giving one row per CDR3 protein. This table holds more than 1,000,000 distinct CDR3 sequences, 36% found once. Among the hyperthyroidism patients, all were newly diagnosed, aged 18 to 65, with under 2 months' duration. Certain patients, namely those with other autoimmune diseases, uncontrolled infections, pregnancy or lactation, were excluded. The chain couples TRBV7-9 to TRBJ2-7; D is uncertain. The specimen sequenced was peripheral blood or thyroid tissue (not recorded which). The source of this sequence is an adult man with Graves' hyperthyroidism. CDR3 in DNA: TGTGCCAGCAGCGCCCGACCGCGTCAGAACGGGCAGTACTTC. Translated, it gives CASSARPRQNGQYF.